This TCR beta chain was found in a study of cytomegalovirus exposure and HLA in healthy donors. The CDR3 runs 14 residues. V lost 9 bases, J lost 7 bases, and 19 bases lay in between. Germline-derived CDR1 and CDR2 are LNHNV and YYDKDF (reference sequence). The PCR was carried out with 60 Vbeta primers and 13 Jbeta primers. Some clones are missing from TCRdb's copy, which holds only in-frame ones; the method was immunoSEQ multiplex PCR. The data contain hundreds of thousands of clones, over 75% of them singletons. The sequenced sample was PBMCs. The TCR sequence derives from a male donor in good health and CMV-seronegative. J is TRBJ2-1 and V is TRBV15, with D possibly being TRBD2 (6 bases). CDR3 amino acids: CATGKEGPGNEQFF. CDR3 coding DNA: TGTGCCACTGGTAAGGAGGGACCTGGAAATGAGCAGTTCTTC.